This T cell receptor beta chain was recorded in a study of response to subunit inactivated influenza vaccine. General study results and limits: The authors offered the suggestion that each seasonal influenza vaccination recruits few new T cells.

MiXCR was run by TCRdb on the RT-PCR reads, yielding one entry per CDR3 protein. The sample contains 500,000 to 600,000 distinct CDR3 sequences, 12% to 15% of which appear only once. Turning to this clonotype: Its antigen is undetermined.

In germline, CDR1 is DFQATT, CDR2 SNEGSKA (reference sequence). Trimming took off 4 bases at V and 3 bases at J, with 12 bases between the two ends. This CDR3 has 13 amino acids. The specimen was PBMCs from blood, collected roughly 12 days after vaccination. The chain couples TRBV20-1 to TRBJ2-5; D is unclear. This sequence originates from a man aged 45-65 years who received an inactivated influenza vaccine. The CDR3 DNA reads TGCAGTGCTATGCGTACGGAGAAAGAGACCCAGTACTTC. Amino acids: CSAMRTEKETQYF.